The rows below give T cell receptor beta chains drawn from one sample of a study of blood T cell repertoires in COVID-19. Assay: immunoSEQ multiplex PCR; the TCRdb copy retains only in-frame clones and omits some. The sample holds about 200,000 clones, 94% seen once. Sequencing was carried out using peripheral blood. Every receptor here comes from a young man with COVID-19, enrolled during active disease. CDR3s include the opening cysteine and the closing phenylalanine or tryptophan. Fields, in order: V gene, D gene, J gene, clone size, CDR3 protein, CDR3 DNA. A D gene is named only where the DNA matches it firmly. Size tells how often a clone was seen (once, few, many) or the class of an expanded clone, and some rows leave it out.

v_call: TRBV7-2
d_call: NA
j_call: TRBJ1-4
clone_size: NA
cdr3_aa: CASSPAVQSNEKLFF
cdr3_nt: TGTGCCAGCAGCCCAGCCGTACAGTCTAATGAAAAACTGTTTTTT

v_call: TRBV11-3
d_call: NA
j_call: TRBJ2-2
clone_size: NA
cdr3_aa: CASSFRGGGELFF
cdr3_nt: TGTGCCAGCAGCTTTCGGGGTGGCGGGGAGCTGTTTTTT

v_call: TRBV5-1
d_call: NA
j_call: TRBJ1-1
clone_size: few
cdr3_aa: CASSYGGTGENTEAFF
cdr3_nt: TGCGCCAGCAGCTACGGAGGGACGGGAGAGAACACTGAAGCTTTCTTT

v_call: TRBV10-3
d_call: NA
j_call: TRBJ1-3
clone_size: NA
cdr3_aa: CAVSAGGPSSGNTIYF
cdr3_nt: TGTGCCGTGAGTGCGGGGGGGCCGAGCTCTGGAAACACCATATATTTT

v_call: TRBV14
d_call: TRBD2
j_call: TRBJ2-5
clone_size: NA
cdr3_aa: CASSHLGASGGKTQYF
cdr3_nt: TGTGCCAGCAGCCACCTAGGGGCTAGCGGGGGAAAGACCCAGTACTTC

v_call: TRBV6-2/TRBV6-3
d_call: TRBD1
j_call: TRBJ1-1
clone_size: NA
cdr3_aa: CASSRGTGYWNTEAFF
cdr3_nt: TGTGCCAGCAGTCGGGGGACAGGTTATTGGAACACTGAAGCTTTCTTT

v_call: TRBV11-2
d_call: TRBD2
j_call: TRBJ2-7
clone_size: NA
cdr3_aa: CASSVLAGPYEQYF
cdr3_nt: TGTGCCAGCAGCGTACTAGCGGGGCCCTACGAGCAGTACTTC

v_call: TRBV6-2/TRBV6-3
d_call: TRBD1
j_call: TRBJ2-7
clone_size: NA
cdr3_aa: CASSPRDRGSYEQYF
cdr3_nt: TGTGCCAGCAGTCCAAGGGACAGGGGGTCCTACGAGCAGTACTTC

v_call: TRBV23-1
d_call: TRBD2
j_call: TRBJ2-1
clone_size: NA
cdr3_aa: CASSQERDGDNEQFF
cdr3_nt: TGCGCCAGCAGTCAAGAGCGGGACGGAGACAATGAGCAGTTCTTC

v_call: TRBV11-2
d_call: NA
j_call: TRBJ1-2
clone_size: once
cdr3_aa: CASSSRPTDGYTF
cdr3_nt: TGTGCCAGCAGCTCCAGACCGACAGATGGCTACACCTTC

v_call: TRBV19
d_call: NA
j_call: TRBJ1-1
clone_size: NA
cdr3_aa: CASSIEGEGGTEAFF
cdr3_nt: TGTGCCAGTAGTATAGAGGGGGAAGGGGGCACTGAAGCTTTCTTT

v_call: TRBV3-1/TRBV3-2
d_call: NA
j_call: TRBJ2-2
clone_size: NA
cdr3_aa: CASRGGNHFGELFF
cdr3_nt: TGTGCCAGCAGAGGAGGGAACCATTTCGGGGAGCTGTTTTTT

v_call: TRBV6-5
d_call: NA
j_call: TRBJ1-2
clone_size: NA
cdr3_aa: CASGRAYGYTF
cdr3_nt: TGTGCCAGCGGCAGGGCCTATGGCTACACCTTC

v_call: TRBV7-3
d_call: NA
j_call: TRBJ1-2
clone_size: NA
cdr3_aa: CASSLLEGSGYTF
cdr3_nt: TGTGCCAGCAGCTTACTGGAGGGATCTGGCTACACCTTC

v_call: TRBV2
d_call: NA
j_call: TRBJ2-5
clone_size: NA
cdr3_aa: CASNLGGPGETQYF
cdr3_nt: TGTGCCAGCAACCTAGGCGGTCCCGGAGAGACCCAGTACTTC

v_call: TRBV15
d_call: NA
j_call: TRBJ1-3
clone_size: NA
cdr3_aa: CATSGSGFTIYF
cdr3_nt: TGTGCCACCAGCGGATCAGGGTTCACCATATATTTT

v_call: TRBV4-1
d_call: TRBD1
j_call: TRBJ2-4
clone_size: NA
cdr3_aa: CASSDGTGGIKNIQYF
cdr3_nt: TGCGCCAGCAGCGACGGGACAGGGGGCATCAAAAACATTCAGTACTTC

v_call: TRBV11-2
d_call: TRBD1
j_call: TRBJ1-1
clone_size: few
cdr3_aa: CASRFNRGLPTTEAFF
cdr3_nt: TGTGCCAGCCGATTCAACAGGGGGCTGCCGACCACTGAAGCTTTCTTT

v_call: TRBV19
d_call: NA
j_call: TRBJ1-1
clone_size: NA
cdr3_aa: CASSALLQGTEAFF
cdr3_nt: TGTGCCAGTAGTGCACTCCTCCAGGGCACTGAAGCTTTCTTT

v_call: TRBV20-1
d_call: TRBD1
j_call: TRBJ2-7
clone_size: NA
cdr3_aa: CSASRTGQGVYEQYF
cdr3_nt: TGCAGTGCTAGTAGAACTGGACAGGGGGTTTACGAGCAGTACTTC

v_call: TRBV5-1
d_call: NA
j_call: TRBJ1-2
clone_size: few
cdr3_aa: CASSPDFNGGYTF
cdr3_nt: TGCGCCAGCAGCCCCGACTTCAACGGCGGCTACACCTTC

v_call: TRBV19
d_call: TRBD1
j_call: TRBJ1-2
clone_size: NA
cdr3_aa: CASLGPSGQGVYGYTF
cdr3_nt: TGTGCCAGTTTAGGGCCCTCGGGACAGGGGGTTTATGGCTACACCTTC

v_call: TRBV30
d_call: NA
j_call: TRBJ2-5
clone_size: NA
cdr3_aa: CAWSLQGYETQYF
cdr3_nt: TGTGCCTGGAGTTTACAGGGATACGAGACCCAGTACTTC

v_call: TRBV19
d_call: NA
j_call: TRBJ1-1
clone_size: NA
cdr3_aa: CASSVQGVLPEAFF
cdr3_nt: TGTGCCAGTAGTGTACAGGGAGTACTCCCTGAAGCTTTCTTT

v_call: TRBV18
d_call: NA
j_call: TRBJ1-4
clone_size: NA
cdr3_aa: CASSPGTPGTNEKLFF
cdr3_nt: TGTGCCAGCTCACCCGGGACACCCGGAACTAATGAAAAACTGTTTTTT

v_call: TRBV5-4
d_call: NA
j_call: TRBJ1-1
clone_size: NA
cdr3_aa: CASSFGQNTEAFF
cdr3_nt: TGTGCCAGCAGCTTTGGACAGAACACTGAAGCTTTCTTT

v_call: TRBV4-2
d_call: TRBD2
j_call: TRBJ2-1
clone_size: NA
cdr3_aa: CASSQDAGTSGGAVQFF
cdr3_nt: TGTGCCAGCAGCCAAGACGCCGGGACTAGCGGGGGGGCCGTCCAGTTCTTC

v_call: TRBV13
d_call: NA
j_call: TRBJ1-5
clone_size: NA
cdr3_aa: CASSFRGQPQHF
cdr3_nt: TGTGCCAGCAGTTTTAGGGGTCAGCCCCAGCATTTT